A single TCR beta chain is shown here with its context. These data originate in a study of blood T cell repertoires in COVID-19. Study context: COVID-19 samples, acute and convalescent, were from the United States, Italy and Spain. In each case, the material was cDNA or gDNA derived from T cells, B-cell-depleted T cells, or PBMCs.

Trimming stripped 5 bases from V and 2 bases from J, with 12 bases between. The length of the CDR3 is 14 residues. Germline V gene data show CDR1 as LGHNT and CDR2 as FRNRAP. As processed by the authors: Amplification of reference gene primers was used by the study to estimate nucleated cell counts. Using immunoSEQ multiplex PCR, the repertoire was profiled, and TCRdb retains in-frame clones only, with some absent. The V and J calls and clone size are taken from that table; D and trimming were inferred from the DNA. The sample records some 150,000 clones, around four fifths being singletons. The clonotype originates from a man aged 70 or older with acute or convalescent COVID-19. The V call is TRBV12-5, the J call TRBJ2-5; a possible D gene is TRBD1 (6 bases). Sequences were obtained from peripheral blood. The CDR3 spells CASGANRDQETQYF. In nucleotides, the CDR3 is TGTGCTAGTGGTGCCAACAGGGATCAAGAGACCCAGTACTTC.